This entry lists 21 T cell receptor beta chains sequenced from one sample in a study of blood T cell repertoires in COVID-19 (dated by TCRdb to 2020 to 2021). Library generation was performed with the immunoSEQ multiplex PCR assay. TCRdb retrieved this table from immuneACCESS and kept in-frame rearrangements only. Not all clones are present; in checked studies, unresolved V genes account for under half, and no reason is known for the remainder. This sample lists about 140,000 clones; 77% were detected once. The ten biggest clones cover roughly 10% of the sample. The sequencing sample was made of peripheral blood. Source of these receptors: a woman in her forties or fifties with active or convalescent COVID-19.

The CDR3 sequence: CASSLALAGVGVETQYF. The CDR3 DNA follows: TGTGCCAGCAGCTTAGCCCTAGCGGGAGTGGGCGTAGAGACCCAGTACTTC. The J gene is TRBJ2-5, the V gene TRBV7-9, with 10 nucleotides matching TRBD2. This CDR3 has 17 residues. Trimming cost V 0 bases and J 4 bases; bases outside gene matches: 8. Germline loops: CDR1 SEHNR, CDR2 FQNEAQ (reference sequence).

Here the CDR3 DNA reads TGCGCCAGCAGCTTGGATCCGAGTACAGTAGGCTACACCTTC. Its translation: CASSLDPSTVGYTF. The chain has TRBV5-1 and TRBJ1-2, with D uncertain. Trimming stripped 0 bases from V and 8 bases from J, with 14 bases between. In germline, CDR1 is SGHRS, CDR2 YFSETQ. The CDR3 is 14 amino acids.

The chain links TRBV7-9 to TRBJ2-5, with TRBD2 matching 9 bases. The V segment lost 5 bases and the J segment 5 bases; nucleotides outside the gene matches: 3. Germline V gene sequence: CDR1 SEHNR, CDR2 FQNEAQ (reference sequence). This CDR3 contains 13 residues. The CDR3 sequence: CASSAGGPETQYF. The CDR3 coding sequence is TGTGCCAGCAGCGCGGGAGGGCCGGAGACCCAGTACTTC.

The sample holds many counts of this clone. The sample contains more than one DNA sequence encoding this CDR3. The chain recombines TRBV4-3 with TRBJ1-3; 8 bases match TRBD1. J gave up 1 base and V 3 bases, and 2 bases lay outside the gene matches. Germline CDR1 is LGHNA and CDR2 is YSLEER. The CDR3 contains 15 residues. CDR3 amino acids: CASSQRQGSGNTIYF. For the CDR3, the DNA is TGCGCCAGCAGCCAGCGACAGGGGTCTGGAAACACCATATATTTT.

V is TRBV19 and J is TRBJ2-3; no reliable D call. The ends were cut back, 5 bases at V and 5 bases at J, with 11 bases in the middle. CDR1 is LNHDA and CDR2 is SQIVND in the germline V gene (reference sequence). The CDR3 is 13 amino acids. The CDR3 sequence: CASSLSTGDTQYF. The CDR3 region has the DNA TGTGCCAGTAGTTTGTCGACTGGAGATACGCAGTATTTT.

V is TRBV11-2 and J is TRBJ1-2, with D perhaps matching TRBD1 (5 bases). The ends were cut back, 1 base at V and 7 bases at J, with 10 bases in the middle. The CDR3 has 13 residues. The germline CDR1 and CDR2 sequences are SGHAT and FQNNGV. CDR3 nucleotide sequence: TGTGCCAGCAGCTTAGGTCCAGGGTTTGGCTACACCTTC. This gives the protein CASSLGPGFGYTF. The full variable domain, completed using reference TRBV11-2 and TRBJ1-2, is EAGVAQSPRYKIIEKRQSVAFWCNPISGHATLYWYQQILGQGPKLLIQFQNNGVVDDSQLPKDRFSAERLKGVDSTLKIQPAKLEDSAVYLCASSLGPGFGYTFGSGTRLTVV.

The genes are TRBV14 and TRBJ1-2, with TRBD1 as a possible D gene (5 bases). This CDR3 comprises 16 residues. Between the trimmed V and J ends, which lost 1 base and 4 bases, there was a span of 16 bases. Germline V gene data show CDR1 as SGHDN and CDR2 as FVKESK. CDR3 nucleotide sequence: TGTGCCAGCAGCCAAGCGGGCTCTCAGGGATCCTATGGCTACACCTTC. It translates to CASSQAGSQGSYGYTF.

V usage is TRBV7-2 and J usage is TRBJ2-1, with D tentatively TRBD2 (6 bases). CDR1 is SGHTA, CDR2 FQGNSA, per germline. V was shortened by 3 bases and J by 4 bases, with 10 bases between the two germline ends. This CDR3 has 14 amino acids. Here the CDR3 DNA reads TGTGCCAGCAGCTTCGGGACTGGATACAATGAGCAGTTCTTC. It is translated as CASSFGTGYNEQFF.

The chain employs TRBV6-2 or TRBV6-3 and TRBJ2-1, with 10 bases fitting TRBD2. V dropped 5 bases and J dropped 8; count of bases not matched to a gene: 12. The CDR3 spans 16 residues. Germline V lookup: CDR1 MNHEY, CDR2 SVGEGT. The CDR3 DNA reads TGTGCCAGCAGTGAGCTAGCGGGAGTGATGGGATATGAGCAGTTCTTC. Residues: CASSELAGVMGYEQFF.

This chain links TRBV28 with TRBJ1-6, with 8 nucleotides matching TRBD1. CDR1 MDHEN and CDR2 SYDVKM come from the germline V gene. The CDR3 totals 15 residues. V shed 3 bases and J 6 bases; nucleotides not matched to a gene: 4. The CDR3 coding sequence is TGTGCCAGCAGTTTTCAGCAGGGGGCTAATTCACCCCTCCACTTT. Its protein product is CASSFQQGANSPLHF.

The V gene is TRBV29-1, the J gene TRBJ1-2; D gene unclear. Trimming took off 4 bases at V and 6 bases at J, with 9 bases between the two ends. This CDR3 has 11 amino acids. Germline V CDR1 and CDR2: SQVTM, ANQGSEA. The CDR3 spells CSVGGSDGYTF. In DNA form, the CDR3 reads TGCAGCGTTGGAGGGAGCGATGGCTACACCTTC.

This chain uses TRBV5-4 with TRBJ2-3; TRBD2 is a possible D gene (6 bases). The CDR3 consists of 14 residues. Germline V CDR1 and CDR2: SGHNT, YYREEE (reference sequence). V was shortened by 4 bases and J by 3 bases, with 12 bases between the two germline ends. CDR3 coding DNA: TGTGCCAGCAGCCCGGGGACTTCGACAGATACGCAGTATTTT. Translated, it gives CASSPGTSTDTQYF.

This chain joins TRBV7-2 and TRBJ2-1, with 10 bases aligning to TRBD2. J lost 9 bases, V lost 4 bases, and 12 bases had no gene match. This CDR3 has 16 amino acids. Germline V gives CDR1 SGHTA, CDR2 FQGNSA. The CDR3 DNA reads TGTGCCAGCAGCTCCCAGGGGAGCGGGGGGGCCGCTGAGCAGTTCTTC. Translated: CASSSQGSGGAAEQFF.

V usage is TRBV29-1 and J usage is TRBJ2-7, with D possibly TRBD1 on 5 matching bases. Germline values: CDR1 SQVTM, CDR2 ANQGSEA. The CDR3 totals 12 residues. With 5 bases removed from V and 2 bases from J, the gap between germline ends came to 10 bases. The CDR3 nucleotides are TGCAGCGTTAGGACACAAACCTACGAGCAGTACTTC. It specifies CSVRTQTYEQYF.

CDR3 amino acids: CASSSRGLVTPTGELFF. The CDR3 coding sequence is TGTGCCAGCAGCTCACGCGGACTAGTCACGCCCACCGGGGAGCTGTTTTTT. The chain recombines TRBV7-2 with TRBJ2-2, with 7 bases aligning to TRBD2. Per the germline V gene, CDR1 is SGHTA and CDR2 is FQGNSA. CDR3 size: 17 residues. J gave up 4 bases and V 4 bases, and 12 bases lay outside the gene matches.

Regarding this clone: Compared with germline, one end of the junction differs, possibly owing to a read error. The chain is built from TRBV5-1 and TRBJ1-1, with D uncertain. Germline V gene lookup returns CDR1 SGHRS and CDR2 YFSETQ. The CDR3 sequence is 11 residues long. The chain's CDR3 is CASSVDTEAFF. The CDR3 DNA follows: TGCGCCAGCAGCGTAGACACCGAAGCTTTCTTT.

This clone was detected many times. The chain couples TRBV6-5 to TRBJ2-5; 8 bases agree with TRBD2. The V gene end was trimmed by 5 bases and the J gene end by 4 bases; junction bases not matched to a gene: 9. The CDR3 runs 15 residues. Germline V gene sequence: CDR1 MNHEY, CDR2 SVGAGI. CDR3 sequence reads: CASSPPGGGLETQYF. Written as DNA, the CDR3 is TGTGCCAGCAGTCCTCCGGGCGGGGGGCTAGAGACCCAGTACTTC.

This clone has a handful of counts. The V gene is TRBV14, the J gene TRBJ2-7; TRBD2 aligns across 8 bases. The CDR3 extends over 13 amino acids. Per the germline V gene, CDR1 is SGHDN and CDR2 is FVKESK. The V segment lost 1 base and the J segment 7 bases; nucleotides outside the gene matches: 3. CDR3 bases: TGTGCCAGCAGCCAAGCGGGAGGGCCGGAGCAGTACTTC. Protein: CASSQAGGPEQYF.

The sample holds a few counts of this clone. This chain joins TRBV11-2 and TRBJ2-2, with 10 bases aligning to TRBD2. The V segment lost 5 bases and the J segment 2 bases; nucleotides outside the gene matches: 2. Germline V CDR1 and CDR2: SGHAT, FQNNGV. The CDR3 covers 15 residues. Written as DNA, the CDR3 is TGTGCCAGCAGCAAACTAGCGGGAAACACCGGGGAGCTGTTTTTT. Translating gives CASSKLAGNTGELFF.

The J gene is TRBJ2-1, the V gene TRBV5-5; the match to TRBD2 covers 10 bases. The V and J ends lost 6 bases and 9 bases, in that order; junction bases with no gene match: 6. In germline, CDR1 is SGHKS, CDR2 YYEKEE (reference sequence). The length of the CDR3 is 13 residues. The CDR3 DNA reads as TGTGCCAGCATCCCGAGGACTAGCGGTGAGCAGTTCTTC. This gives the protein CASIPRTSGEQFF.

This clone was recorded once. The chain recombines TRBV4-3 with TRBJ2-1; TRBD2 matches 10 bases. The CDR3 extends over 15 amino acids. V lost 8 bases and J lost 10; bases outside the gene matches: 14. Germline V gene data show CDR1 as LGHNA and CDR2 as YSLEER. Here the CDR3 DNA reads TGCGCCAGCCGGTCCGACCTAGCGGGAGACGGGGAGCAGTTCTTC. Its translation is CASRSDLAGDGEQFF.